This T cell receptor (beta chain) was recovered during a study of PD-1 blockade in classical Hodgkin lymphoma. All trial patients relapsed after autologous stem cell transplantation. V shed 5 bases, J shed 3 bases, and the junction held 4 bases outside the gene matches. CDR1 is SGHRS, CDR2 YFSETQ, per germline. This CDR3 has 14 residues. TCRdb's copy holds only in-frame clones and misses some; the assay was immunoSEQ multiplex PCR. The sample contains 25,000 to 30,000 clones, approximately 81% of which appear only once. Sequences were derived from peripheral blood mononuclear cells (PBMCs), sampled before the second cycle of nivolumab. The receptor comes from a human donor with classical Hodgkin lymphoma. The chain carries TRBV5-1 and TRBJ1-1; TRBD1 matches 10 bases. This CDR3 is CASRRTGGDTEAFF. CDR3 bases: TGCGCCAGCAGGCGGACAGGGGGGGACACTGAAGCTTTCTTT.